The 30 T cell receptor beta chains listed next were all sequenced from one sample in a study of T-cell memory formation after mild COVID-19. One entry per CDR3 protein, called by TCRdb with MiXCR from the 5' RACE reads. This table holds under 450,000 distinct CDR3 sequences, 23% found once. The specimen was PBMCs or a T cell subset sorted from them (not recorded which). These receptors all stem from an adult woman who had mild COVID-19 (a few samples of this study predate the infection). Cell type and time point are not known.

On this clonotype: A read error may explain this, as a much larger clone is one base away. This chain links TRBV6-6 with TRBJ1-1; D is perhaps TRBD1 (5 bases). The CDR3 is made up of 13 amino acids. Germline CDR1 is MNHNY and CDR2 is SVGAGI (reference sequence). V lost 2 bases to trimming and J lost 4 bases, with 8 bases between them. For the CDR3, the DNA is TGTGCCAGCAGTTACAGGGGTAGCACTGAAGCTTTCTTT. This encodes CASSYRGSTEAFF.

This clonotype appeared a single time. The chain couples TRBV12-3 or TRBV12-4 to TRBJ1-2, with D possibly TRBD1 on 5 matching bases. The CDR3 contains 12 residues. V was trimmed by 7 bases and J by 7 bases, leaving 13 bases between them. DNA for the CDR3: TGTGCCAGCATTCCAGGGTCGGGTGGCTACACCTTC. As protein: CASIPGSGGYTF.

The chain employs TRBV20-1 and TRBJ2-3, with 12 bases lining up with TRBD2. This CDR3 has 16 residues. From germline, CDR1 is DFQATT and CDR2 SNEGSKA (reference sequence). Unmatched junction bases numbered 6, after V lost 3 bases and J lost 2 bases. Written as DNA, the CDR3 is TGCAGTGCTAGGAGAACTAGCGGGGGGCCCACAGATACGCAGTATTTT. Amino acid sequence: CSARRTSGGPTDTQYF.

The chain recombines TRBV4-3 with TRBJ2-6; 10 nucleotides line up with TRBD2. The germline CDR1 and CDR2 sequences are LGHNA and YSLEER. The CDR3 consists of 20 residues. The V gene end was trimmed by 0 bases and the J gene end by 1 base; junction bases not matched to a gene: 9. Here the CDR3 reads CASSQDPASGRRSGANVLTF. CDR3 nucleotide sequence: TGCGCCAGCAGCCAAGATCCGGCTAGCGGGAGAAGGTCTGGGGCCAACGTCCTGACTTTC.

This clonotype was observed at least ten times. The chain is built from TRBV12-3 or TRBV12-4 and TRBJ2-3, with TRBD2 matching over 7 bases. The CDR3 sequence is 18 residues long. V lost 8 bases, J lost 4 bases, and 21 bases stayed unmatched. In DNA, the CDR3 is TGTGCCAGCGGACTCGGTGGGATTGTGGGGGGGTTCGCAGATACGCAGTATTTT. This codes for CASGLGGIVGGFADTQYF.

This clonotype was observed a handful of times. The rearrangement joins TRBV6-5 to TRBJ1-1, with 8 bases that match TRBD1. Losses at the gene ends were 3 bases for V and 1 base for J; bases not matched to a gene: 13. Per germline, CDR1 MNHEY and CDR2 SVGAGI. CDR3 length: 18 amino acids. The CDR3 nucleotides are TGTGCCAGCAGTTATGGACAGGGCCCACTAATGCCGAACACTGAAGCTTTCTTT. This codes for CASSYGQGPLMPNTEAFF.

Only a few counts were recorded for this clonotype. The chain has TRBV5-6 and TRBJ2-7; TRBD1 matches 7 bases. The J segment lost 3 bases and the V segment lost 4 bases, leaving 10 bases of the junction unmatched. CDR1 SGHDT and CDR2 YYEEEE come from the germline V gene. CDR3 length: 15 residues. The CDR3 DNA sequence: TGTGCCAGCAGCGCCCTATACAGGGGCCTCTACGAGCAGTACTTC. Translating it yields CASSALYRGLYEQYF. The whole variable domain, remainder taken from reference TRBV5-6 and TRBJ2-7, is DAGVTQSPTHLIKTRGQQVTLRCSPKSGHDTVSWYQQALGQGPQFIFQYYEEEERQRGNFPDRFSGHQFPNYSSELNVNALLLGDSALYLCASSALYRGLYEQYFGPGTRLTVT.

The chain's CDR3 is CASSPPGTGGPNEQFF. The CDR3 DNA is TGTGCCAGCTCACCACCCGGGACAGGGGGGCCCAATGAGCAGTTCTTC. This chain uses TRBV18 with TRBJ2-1, with 11 bases matching TRBD1. The CDR3 covers 16 residues. Trimming removed 0 bases from V and 6 bases from J; junction bases left unmatched: 4. The germline V gene encodes CDR1 KGHSH and CDR2 LQKENI. The variable domain in full, completed from reference TRBV18 and TRBJ2-1, reads NAGVMQNPRHLVRRRGQEARLRCSPMKGHSHVYWYRQLPEEGLKFMVYLQKENIIDESGMPKERFSAEFPKEGPSILRIQQVVRGDSAAYFCASSPPGTGGPNEQFFGPGTRLTVL.

The chain uses TRBV7-9 and TRBJ2-3; TRBD2 aligns across 7 bases. The J segment lost 1 base and the V segment lost 3 bases, leaving 10 bases of the junction unmatched. This CDR3 has 17 residues. The germline gives CDR1 SEHNR, CDR2 FQNEAQ (reference sequence). CDR3 DNA sequence: TGTGCCAGCAGCTTCCATGGGGAGGGGACCCGCACAGATACGCAGTATTTT. Protein sequence: CASSFHGEGTRTDTQYF.

This sequence joins TRBV4-3 and TRBJ2-3; D remains ambiguous. V was shortened by 4 bases and J by 6 bases, with 11 bases between the two germline ends. The germline gives CDR1 LGHNA, CDR2 YSLEER. The CDR3 totals 13 residues. The CDR3 protein is CASSPGSWDTQYF. CDR3 bases: TGCGCCAGCAGCCCCGGGTCGTGGGATACGCAGTATTTT.

This chain connects TRBV5-1 to TRBJ1-5; 9 bases align to TRBD1. The CDR3 has 15 residues. Per germline, CDR1 SGHRS and CDR2 YFSETQ. V lost 4 bases to trimming and J lost 5 bases; unmatched junction nucleotides: 7. CDR3 DNA sequence: TGCGCCAGCAGCCCCGCTGGGACAGGGTATCAGCCCCAGCATTTT. It yields the protein CASSPAGTGYQPQHF.

This clonotype was counted only a few times. This chain connects TRBV14 to TRBJ1-2; D is ambiguous. Between the trimmed V and J ends, which lost 0 bases and 6 bases, there was a span of 8 bases. The CDR3 is 13 residues long. CDR1 and CDR2 (germline): SGHDN, FVKESK. DNA of the CDR3: TGTGCCAGCAGCCAAGATCTTGAAGATGGCTACACCTTC. Amino acids: CASSQDLEDGYTF.

This clonotype was detected a few times. V and J are TRBV5-1 and TRBJ2-1; 7 nucleotides line up with TRBD1. Germline V gene sequence: CDR1 SGHRS, CDR2 YFSETQ. After removal of 1 base from V and 5 bases from J, the junction contained 6 bases not matched to a gene. The CDR3 has 15 amino acids. The CDR3 DNA sequence: TGCGCCAGCAGCTTGTTAAGACAGGGAAACAATGAGCAGTTCTTC. Translating it yields CASSLLRQGNNEQFF.

The chain joins TRBV12-3 or TRBV12-4 to TRBJ2-3; the D is unclear. This CDR3 contains 13 residues. The V end was cut by 5 bases, the J end by 4 bases, with 10 bases between. The DNA for the CDR3 is TGTGCCAGCAGTCGACAACGGGCAGATACGCAGTATTTT. Translated: CASSRQRADTQYF.

The chain uses TRBV20-1 and TRBJ1-1, with D possibly TRBD1 on 6 matching bases. The CDR3 spans 14 residues. V was trimmed by 0 bases and J by 3 bases, leaving 11 bases between them. Germline assignment: CDR1 DFQATT and CDR2 SNEGSKA (reference sequence). CDR3 residues: CSARDSGAHTEAFF. DNA for the CDR3: TGCAGTGCTAGAGATTCAGGGGCACACACTGAAGCTTTCTTT.

This clonotype showed up just a few times. This rearrangement joins TRBV9 to TRBJ1-3, with D tentatively TRBD1 (5 bases). The ends were cut back, 0 bases at V and 7 bases at J, with 11 bases in the middle. CDR3 size: 14 residues. The germline gives CDR1 SGDLS, CDR2 YYNGEE. The CDR3 DNA sequence: TGTGCCAGCAGCGTAGAACAGGTTGCGAACACCATATATTTT. Translating it yields CASSVEQVANTIYF.

V is TRBV6-6 and J is TRBJ1-1; the D gene is possibly TRBD1 (5 bases). In germline, CDR1 is MNHNY, CDR2 SVGAGI (reference sequence). The V end lost 6 bases, the J end lost 4 bases, and 21 bases lay between the germline ends. CDR3 length: 16 residues. The CDR3 protein is CASSIWRAGTGTEAFF. As DNA, the CDR3 is TGTGCCAGCAGCATTTGGAGGGCAGGGACGGGCACTGAAGCTTTCTTT.

The rearrangement links TRBV7-8 to TRBJ2-5; 11 bases fit TRBD2. Trimming took 0 bases from V and 2 from J; bases not matched to a gene: 8. The CDR3 length is 18 residues. Germline values: CDR1 SGHVS, CDR2 FQNEAQ. Here the CDR3 DNA reads TGTGCCAGCAGCTTAGCATTAGCGGGGGGGCCGGGACAAGAGACCCAGTACTTC. Translating it yields CASSLALAGGPGQETQYF. Based on the CDR3 plus reference TRBV7-8 and TRBJ2-5, the full variable domain is GAGVSQSPRYKVAKRGQDVALRCDPISGHVSLFWYQQALGQGPEFLTYFQNEAQLDKSGLPSDRFFAERPEGSVSTLKIQRTQQEDSAVYLCASSLALAGGPGQETQYFGPGTRLLVL.

This clonotype was counted a few times. V gene TRBV7-6 combines with J gene TRBJ2-1, with 13 bases matching TRBD2. J was trimmed by 14 bases and V by 5 bases; bases with no gene match: 15. Germline V gives CDR1 SGHVS, CDR2 FNYEAQ. The CDR3 extends over 16 amino acids. This chain's CDR3 is CASSEHPGLAGTGEFF. The CDR3, as DNA: TGTGCCAGCAGCGAACACCCGGGACTAGCGGGGACCGGCGAGTTCTTC.

The chain employs TRBV12-3 or TRBV12-4 and TRBJ2-3; 12 nucleotides line up with TRBD2. The ends lost 7 bases at V and 4 bases at J; junction bases unmatched: 3. The CDR3 totals 14 residues. The DNA for the CDR3 is TGTGCCAGCACACTAGCGGGAGGAGCAGATACGCAGTATTTT. Protein product: CASTLAGGADTQYF.

The chain recombines TRBV20-1 with TRBJ1-1; D not certain. The V gene's germline CDR1 is DFQATT and CDR2 SNEGSKA (reference sequence). V lost 0 bases to trimming and J lost 3 bases, with 14 bases between them. The CDR3 is 15 amino acids. The CDR3 sequence is CSARELDLSYTEAFF. As DNA, the CDR3 is TGCAGTGCTAGAGAATTGGATTTGTCGTACACTGAAGCTTTCTTT.

V and J are TRBV20-1 and TRBJ2-7, with 12 bases matching TRBD2. CDR1 DFQATT and CDR2 SNEGSKA come from the germline V gene (reference sequence). Trimming at V came to 4 bases and at J to 2 bases, leaving 6 bases not matched to a gene. This CDR3 comprises 15 residues. CDR3 in amino acids: CSATFGLAGPYEQYF. The CDR3 nucleotides are TGCAGTGCTACCTTCGGACTAGCGGGACCCTACGAGCAGTACTTC.

There are a few counts of this clonotype. The chain combines TRBV18 with TRBJ1-1; D gene ambiguous. Trimming removed 3 bases at V and 6 bases at J, with 11 bases between. Germline CDR1 and CDR2: KGHSH and LQKENI. There are 13 residues in the CDR3. This CDR3 is CASSPYESSEAFF. CDR3 nucleotides: TGTGCCAGCTCACCGTACGAGTCCTCTGAAGCTTTCTTT.

Ten or more counts support this clonotype. The genes are TRBV4-2 and TRBJ1-2; D perhaps matches TRBD1 (5 bases). In germline, CDR1 is LGHNA, CDR2 YNFKEQ. There are 16 residues in the CDR3. V lost 3 bases and J 4 bases, leaving 18 bases between the germline ends. Here the CDR3 reads CASSQEPSDRPYGYTF. In DNA form, the CDR3 reads TGTGCCAGCAGCCAGGAACCATCCGACAGACCCTATGGCTACACCTTC.

This chain connects TRBV2 to TRBJ1-6, with TRBD1 identical over 12 bases. The V gene's germline CDR1 is SNHLY and CDR2 FYNNEI. V lost 6 bases and J lost 8; bases outside the gene matches: 11. CDR3 length equals 17 residues. Here the CDR3 reads CASSRTPGQGADSPLHF. The CDR3 DNA reads as TGTGCCAGCAGCAGAACCCCGGGACAGGGGGCGGATTCACCCCTCCACTTT.

For the CDR3, the DNA is TGTGCCACCAGTGATCCTACAGGGGGCAACTATGGCTACACCTTC. Translation: CATSDPTGGNYGYTF. The chain joins TRBV24-1 to TRBJ1-2; 9 bases map to TRBD1. The CDR3 contains 15 residues. Looked up from germline, CDR1 is KGHDR and CDR2 is SFDVKD. Trimming took 3 bases from V and 2 from J; bases not matched to a gene: 3.

The J gene is TRBJ2-7, the V gene TRBV6-5; a weak D match, TRBD2 (6 bases). V was cut by 2 bases and J by 6 bases, with 8 bases left in between. The CDR3 totals 12 residues. Germline lookup yields CDR1 MNHEY and CDR2 SVGAGI. In DNA form, the CDR3 reads TGTGCCAGCAGTTACCGAGCGGGCGAGCAGTACTTC. Translating it yields CASSYRAGEQYF.

V and J are TRBV25-1 and TRBJ2-7; TRBD1 aligns across 7 bases. Germline V CDR1 and CDR2: MGHDK, SYGVNS. The CDR3 extends over 14 amino acids. Germline trimming cut 3 bases from V and 5 bases from J; bases unmatched to any gene: 7. CDR3 coding DNA: TGTGCCAGCAGTGACCGGACAGGATTGGACGAGCAGTACTTC. This gives the protein CASSDRTGLDEQYF.

The genes are TRBV27 and TRBJ2-2; perhaps TRBD2 as D (7 bases). The V gene's germline CDR1 is MNHEY and CDR2 SMNVEV (reference sequence). The CDR3 spans 15 residues. V gave up 5 bases and J gave up 6 bases, with 16 bases separating them. CDR3 DNA sequence: TGTGCCAGCAGTAGAGGTACAGGGAGGGCCGGGGAGCTGTTTTTT. It specifies CASSRGTGRAGELFF.

The chain couples TRBV7-2 to TRBJ2-3; TRBD2 might be the D (6 bases). The CDR3 covers 13 residues. Trimming stripped 1 base from V and 8 bases from J, with 10 bases between. CDR1 is SGHTA, CDR2 FQGNSA, per germline. This CDR3 reads CASSLGDFGTQYF. The DNA for the CDR3 is TGTGCCAGCAGCTTAGGGGACTTCGGTACGCAGTATTTT. The whole variable domain, remainder taken from reference TRBV7-2 and TRBJ2-3, is GAGVSQSPSNKVTEKGKDVELRCDPISGHTALYWYRQSLGQGLEFLIYFQGNSAPDKSGLPSDRFSAERTGGSVSTLTIQRTQQEDSAVYLCASSLGDFGTQYFGPGTRLTVL.